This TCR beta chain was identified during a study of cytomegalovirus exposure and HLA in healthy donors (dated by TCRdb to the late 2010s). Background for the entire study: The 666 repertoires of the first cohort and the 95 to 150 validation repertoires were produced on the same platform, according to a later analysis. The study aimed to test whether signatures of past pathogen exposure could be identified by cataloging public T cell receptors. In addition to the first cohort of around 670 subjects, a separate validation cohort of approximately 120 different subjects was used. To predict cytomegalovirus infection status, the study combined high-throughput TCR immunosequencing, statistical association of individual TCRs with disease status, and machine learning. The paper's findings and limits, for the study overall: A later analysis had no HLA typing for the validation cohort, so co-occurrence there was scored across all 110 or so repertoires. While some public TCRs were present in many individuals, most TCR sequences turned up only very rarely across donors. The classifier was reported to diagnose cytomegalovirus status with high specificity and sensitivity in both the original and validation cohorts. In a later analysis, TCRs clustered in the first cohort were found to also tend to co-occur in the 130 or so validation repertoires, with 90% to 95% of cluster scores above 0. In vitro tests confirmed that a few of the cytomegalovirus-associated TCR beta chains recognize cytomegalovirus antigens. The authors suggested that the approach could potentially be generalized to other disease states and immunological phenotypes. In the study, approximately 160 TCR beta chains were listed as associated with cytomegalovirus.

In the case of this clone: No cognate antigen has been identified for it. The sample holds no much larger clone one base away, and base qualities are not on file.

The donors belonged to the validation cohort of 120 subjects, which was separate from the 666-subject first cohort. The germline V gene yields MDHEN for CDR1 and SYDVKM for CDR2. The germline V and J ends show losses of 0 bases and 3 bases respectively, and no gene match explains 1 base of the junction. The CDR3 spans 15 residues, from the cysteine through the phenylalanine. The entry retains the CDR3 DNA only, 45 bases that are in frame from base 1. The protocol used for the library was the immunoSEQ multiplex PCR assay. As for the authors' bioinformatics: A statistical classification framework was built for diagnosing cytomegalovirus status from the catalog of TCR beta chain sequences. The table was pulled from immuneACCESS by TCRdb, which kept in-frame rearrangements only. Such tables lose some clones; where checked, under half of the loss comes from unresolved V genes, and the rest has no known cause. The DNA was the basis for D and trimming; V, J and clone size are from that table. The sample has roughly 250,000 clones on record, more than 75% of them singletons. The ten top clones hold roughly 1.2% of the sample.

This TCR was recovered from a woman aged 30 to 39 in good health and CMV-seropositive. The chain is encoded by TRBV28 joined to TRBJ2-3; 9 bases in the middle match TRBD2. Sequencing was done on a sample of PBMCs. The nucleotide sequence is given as TGTGCCAGCAGTTTATGGACTAGCGGAACAGATACGCAGTATTTT. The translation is CASSLWTSGTDTQYF.